The 23 T cell receptor beta chains below were found in one sample sequenced in a study of OX40 agonist ivuxolimab in advanced cancers. Some clones are missing from TCRdb's copy, which holds only in-frame ones; the method was immunoSEQ multiplex PCR. This table holds almost 85,000 clones, roughly 89% found once. Sequenced material: CD4+ or CD8+ T cells sorted from blood, taken in a trial of the OX40 agonist ivuxolimab. These receptors originate from an adult with an advanced solid tumor such as melanoma, head and neck, liver or kidney cancer.

The chain carries TRBV5-1 and TRBJ1-4; D uncertain. Germline CDR1 reads SGHRS; CDR2 reads YFSETQ. The CDR3 has 14 residues. V was trimmed by 1 base and J by 0 bases, leaving 4 bases between them. CDR3 amino acids: CASSLRTTNEKLFF. CDR3 nucleotides: TGCGCCAGCAGCTTGCGCACAACTAATGAAAAACTGTTTTTT.

The chain links TRBV19 to TRBJ2-1, with a tentative D call TRBD2 (6 bases). CDR1 is LNHDA and CDR2 is SQIVND in the germline V gene (reference sequence). The V end was cut by 4 bases, the J end by 8 bases, with 15 bases between. This CDR3 region has 14 residues. CDR3 in amino acids: CASSKPGRGDEQFF. Written as DNA, the CDR3 is TGTGCCAGTAGTAAACCCGGGAGAGGTGATGAGCAGTTCTTC.

The rearrangement uses TRBV7-6 and TRBJ2-7; TRBD2 aligns across 7 bases. The junction had 1 base not matched to a gene; V was cut back by 3 bases and J by 5 bases. Germline V CDR1 and CDR2: SGHVS, FNYEAQ. The CDR3 contains 12 residues. CDR3 sequence reads: CASSLGGHEQYF. CDR3 sequence (DNA): TGTGCCAGCAGCTTGGGAGGGCACGAGCAGTACTTC.

The V gene is TRBV19, the J gene TRBJ1-2; D gene ambiguous. The germline V gene has CDR1 LNHDA and CDR2 SQIVND (reference sequence). The CDR3 consists of 16 residues. The V end was cut by 7 bases, the J end by 3 bases, with 21 bases between. For the CDR3, the DNA is TGTGCCAGTAAGCGGGCAGGATCCAATTGGGACTATGGCTACACCTTC. This gives the protein CASKRAGSNWDYGYTF.

This clone was detected only once. The chain couples TRBV27 to TRBJ1-6; D is possibly TRBD1 (6 bases). The CDR3 has 14 residues. Germline V CDR1 and CDR2: MNHEY, SMNVEV (reference sequence). V was clipped by 6 bases and J by 6 bases, with 12 bases between them. The CDR3 nucleotides are TGTGCCAGCAGGACGGGACATCCTAATTCACCCCTCCACTTT. Amino acids: CASRTGHPNSPLHF.

The rearrangement joins TRBV5-1 to TRBJ2-3; D remains unclear. Germline V gene lookup returns CDR1 SGHRS and CDR2 YFSETQ. The V end was cut by 0 bases, the J end by 2 bases, with 7 bases between. This CDR3 is 14 amino acids long. For the CDR3, the DNA is TGCGCCAGCAGCTTGGGACTTTACACAGATACGCAGTATTTT. Its protein product is CASSLGLYTDTQYF.

The chain is built from TRBV9 and TRBJ2-6, with D unclear. This CDR3 comprises 14 residues. Trimming cost V 0 bases and J 0 bases, with 1 base left between them. Per germline, CDR1 SGDLS and CDR2 YYNGEE. The CDR3 sequence: CASSVVSGANVLTF. The CDR3 bases are TGTGCCAGCAGCGTAGTCTCTGGGGCCAACGTCCTGACTTTC.

The rearrangement links TRBV28 to TRBJ1-1; no reliable D call. Germline CDR1 reads MDHEN; CDR2 reads SYDVKM. The CDR3 sequence is 12 residues long. Trimming pared 2 bases from V and 9 bases from J, leaving 10 bases between. The CDR3 nucleotides are TGTGCCAGCAGTTTAGCCCGACGCCAAGCTTTCTTT. Amino acid sequence: CASSLARRQAFF.

J is TRBJ2-7 and V is TRBV9; the match to TRBD1 covers 7 bases. This CDR3 is 15 amino acids long. The V gene end was trimmed by 3 bases and the J gene end by 5 bases; junction bases not matched to a gene: 11. Germline V gives CDR1 SGDLS, CDR2 YYNGEE. This CDR3 is CASSALPRGGDEQYF. The CDR3 region has the DNA TGTGCCAGCAGCGCCCTCCCACGAGGGGGCGACGAGCAGTACTTC.

This clone has only a few counts. This chain connects TRBV2 to TRBJ2-3; possible D gene TRBD2, 6 bases. Germline CDR1 SNHLY, CDR2 FYNNEI. The CDR3 is 11 residues long. Between the trimmed V and J ends, which lost 8 bases and 5 bases, there was a span of 8 bases. The CDR3 loop reads CASAGGDTQYF. CDR3 coding DNA: TGTGCCAGCGCCGGGGGAGATACGCAGTATTTT.

This chain uses TRBV13 with TRBJ2-1; D gene ambiguous. Trimming pared 5 bases from V and 4 bases from J, leaving 15 bases between. Germline lookup yields CDR1 PRHDT and CDR2 FYEKMQ (reference sequence). The CDR3 covers 15 residues. Written as DNA, the CDR3 is TGTGCCAGCAGCCCAGAACCCCTAACGTACAATGAGCAGTTCTTC. Protein product: CASSPEPLTYNEQFF.

J is TRBJ1-2 and V is TRBV7-9; 7 bases fit TRBD1. Trimming cost V 3 bases and J 6 bases; bases outside gene matches: 10. This CDR3 has 15 amino acids. Germline CDR1 and CDR2: SEHNR and FQNEAQ (reference sequence). The CDR3 nucleotides read TGTGCCAGCAGCTTGGACCTACAGGGGATTGATGGCTACACCTTC. Its protein is CASSLDLQGIDGYTF.

As for this clone: A single base separates this from a much larger clone, so it may be a read error. V is TRBV28 and J is TRBJ1-6; D not certain. CDR1 is MDHEN, CDR2 SYDVKM, per germline. V was trimmed by 6 bases and J by 11 bases, leaving 11 bases between them. This CDR3 has 12 amino acids. The CDR3 is CASSKLGPPLHF. CDR3 nucleotides: TGTGCCAGCAGCAAGCTTGGTCCACCCCTCCACTTT.

On this clone: The sample contains more than one DNA sequence encoding this CDR3. V is TRBV29-1 and J is TRBJ2-1; 9 nucleotides match TRBD1. From germline, CDR1 is SQVTM and CDR2 ANQGSEA. This CDR3 is 12 amino acids long. With 8 bases clipped from V and 8 bases from J, the junction kept 7 bases outside the gene matches. The CDR3 DNA reads TGCAGCTCGGGACAGGGTCGACATGAGCAGTTCTTC. Translated: CSSGQGRHEQFF.

The rearrangement joins TRBV15 to TRBJ2-3; D remains ambiguous. The CDR3 consists of 11 residues. Germline assignment: CDR1 LNHNV and CDR2 YYDKDF (reference sequence). V lost 1 base to trimming and J lost 6 bases, with 2 bases between them. In DNA form, the CDR3 reads TGTGCCACCAGCAGAGGGGATACGCAGTATTTT. Translating gives CATSRGDTQYF.

This chain connects TRBV5-1 to TRBJ2-7; D is possibly TRBD2 (5 bases). V was pared by 0 bases and J by 0 bases, with 10 bases between. Germline values: CDR1 SGHRS, CDR2 YFSETQ. CDR3 length equals 15 residues. The CDR3 reads CASSLVGLLSYEQYF. The CDR3 bases are TGCGCCAGCAGCTTGGTCGGACTCCTCTCCTACGAGCAGTACTTC.

The rearrangement links TRBV5-4 to TRBJ1-4; D remains ambiguous. CDR1 and CDR2 from the germline V gene are SGHNT and YYREEE (reference sequence). The V gene lost 2 bases and the J gene lost 5 bases, with 7 bases spanning the gap. This CDR3 has 13 amino acids. Written as DNA, the CDR3 is TGTGCCAGCAGCTTATTACCAAATGAAAAACTGTTTTTT. Its translation: CASSLLPNEKLFF.

This clone came up once. This sequence joins TRBV5-1 and TRBJ1-1; possible D gene TRBD1, 5 bases. Germline V gives CDR1 SGHRS, CDR2 YFSETQ. The length of the CDR3 is 15 residues. V was shortened by 0 bases and J by 4 bases, with 13 bases between the two germline ends. The CDR3 sequence: CASSLVGGVGTEAFF. The CDR3, as DNA: TGCGCCAGCAGCTTGGTTGGGGGGGTAGGCACTGAAGCTTTCTTT.

The rearrangement uses TRBV11-2 and TRBJ1-1; D remains ambiguous. Germline V CDR1 and CDR2: SGHAT, FQNNGV. The V end was cut by 3 bases, the J end by 1 base, with 6 bases between. The CDR3 has 13 residues. For the CDR3, the DNA is TGTGCCAGCAGCTTTATTGGGAACACTGAAGCTTTCTTT. Amino acids: CASSFIGNTEAFF.

The chain has TRBV5-1 and TRBJ2-5, with D tentatively TRBD1 or TRBD2 (5 bases each). The CDR3 length is 13 residues. V gave up 7 bases and J gave up 5 bases, with 15 bases separating them. The germline CDR1 and CDR2 sequences are SGHRS and YFSETQ. The CDR3 DNA sequence: TGCGCCAGCCGGGGACCCTTCCAGGAGACCCAGTACTTC. Translating gives CASRGPFQETQYF.

This rearrangement joins TRBV7-8 to TRBJ1-6; D gene uncertain. Trimming pared 1 base from V and 8 bases from J, leaving 12 bases between. The CDR3 extends over 15 amino acids. The germline CDR1 and CDR2 sequences are SGHVS and FQNEAQ. This chain's CDR3 is CASSLEGRPDSPLHF. CDR3 DNA sequence: TGTGCCAGCAGCTTAGAAGGCAGACCGGATTCACCCCTCCACTTT.

This clone was observed once. V is TRBV4-2 and J is TRBJ1-3; TRBD1 matches at 7 bases. This CDR3 region has 17 residues. J was trimmed by 2 bases and V by 1 base; bases with no gene match: 8. Germline V gene lookup returns CDR1 LGHNA and CDR2 YNFKEQ. The CDR3 nucleotides read TGTGCCAGCAGCCAAGCCGTTAGGGGGCGGCCTGGAAACACCATATATTTT. Protein sequence: CASSQAVRGRPGNTIYF.

This chain connects TRBV25-1 to TRBJ1-2, with D perhaps matching TRBD1 (6 bases). The V gene lost 5 bases and the J gene lost 8 bases, with 15 bases spanning the gap. Germline V gene data show CDR1 as MGHDK and CDR2 as SYGVNS. CDR3 length: 13 residues. CDR3 in DNA: TGTGCCAGCAGTCGCCAGGGGCTGGTAGGCTACACCTTC. Translation gives CASSRQGLVGYTF.